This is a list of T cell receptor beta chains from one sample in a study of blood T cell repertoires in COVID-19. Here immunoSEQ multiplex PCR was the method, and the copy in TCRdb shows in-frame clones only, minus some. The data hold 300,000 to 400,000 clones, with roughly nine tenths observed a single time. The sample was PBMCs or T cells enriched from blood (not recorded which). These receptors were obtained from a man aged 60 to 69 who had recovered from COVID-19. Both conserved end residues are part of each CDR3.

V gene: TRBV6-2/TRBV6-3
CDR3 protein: CASSYGQGAREQYF

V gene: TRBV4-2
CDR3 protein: CASSQEAGGPREQYF

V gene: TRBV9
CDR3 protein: CASSAQRSNTGELFF

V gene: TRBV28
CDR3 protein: CASSANPSWLPQHF

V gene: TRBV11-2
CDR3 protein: CASSSRTSGTYEQYF

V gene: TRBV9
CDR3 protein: CASSPETGKRDTQYF

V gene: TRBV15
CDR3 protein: CATSRLGTPGGPQHF

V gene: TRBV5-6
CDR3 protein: CASSYWGVSNQPQHF

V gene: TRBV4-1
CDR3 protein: CASSLHRTSYEQYF

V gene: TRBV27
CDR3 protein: CASGPPDEQFF

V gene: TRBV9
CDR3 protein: CASSVLAGAQETQYF

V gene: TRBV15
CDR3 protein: CATSRVEAREQYF

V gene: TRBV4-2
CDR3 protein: CASSQETGDSYNEQFF

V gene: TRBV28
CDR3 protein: CASTSPGGQGGYEQYF